This TCR beta chain was documented in a study of cytomegalovirus exposure and HLA in healthy donors. Overall study findings and caveats: An assumption of roughly uniform sequencing depth across donors underlay the presence/absence analyses.

The ends lost 0 bases at V and 1 base at J; junction bases unmatched: 4. Germline loops: CDR1 SGDLS, CDR2 YYNGEE. This CDR3 is 15 amino acids long. PCR was performed using 60 Vbeta and 13 Jbeta primers. Sequenced by immunoSEQ multiplex PCR; TCRdb stores in-frame clones only, minus some. In the table there are under 170,000 clones, about three fifths of which are singletons. A note on this clone: Its antigen is not known.

The sequence was obtained from an older woman in good health and CMV-seropositive. Sequenced material: PBMCs. V usage is TRBV9 and J usage is TRBJ2-7; TRBD1 aligns across 7 bases. The chain's CDR3 is CASSVGPGGSYEQYF. In DNA, the CDR3 is TGTGCCAGCAGCGTAGGGCCAGGGGGATCCTACGAGCAGTACTTC. Drawing the rest from reference TRBV9 and TRBJ2-7, the complete variable domain is DSGVTQTPKHLITATGQRVTLRCSPRSGDLSVYWYQQSLDQGLQFLIQYYNGEERAKGNILERFSAQQFPDLHSELNLSSLELGDSALYFCASSVGPGGSYEQYFGPGTRLTVT.